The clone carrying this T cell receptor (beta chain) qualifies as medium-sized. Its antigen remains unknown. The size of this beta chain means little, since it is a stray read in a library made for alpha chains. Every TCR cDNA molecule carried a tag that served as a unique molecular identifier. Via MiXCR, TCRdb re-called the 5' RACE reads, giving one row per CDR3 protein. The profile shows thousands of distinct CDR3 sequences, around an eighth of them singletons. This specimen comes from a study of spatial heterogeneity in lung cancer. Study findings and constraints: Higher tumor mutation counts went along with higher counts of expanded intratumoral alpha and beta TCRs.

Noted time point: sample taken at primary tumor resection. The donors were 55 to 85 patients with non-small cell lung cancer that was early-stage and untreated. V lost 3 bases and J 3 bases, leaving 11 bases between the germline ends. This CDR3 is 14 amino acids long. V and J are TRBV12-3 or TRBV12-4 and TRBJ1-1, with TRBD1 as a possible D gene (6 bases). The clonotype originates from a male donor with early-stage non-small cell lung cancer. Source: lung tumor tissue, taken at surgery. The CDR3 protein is CASSFQGSDTEAFF. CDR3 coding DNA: TGTGCCAGCAGTTTCCAGGGGAGCGACACTGAAGCTTTCTTT.